A selection of T cell receptor beta chains follows, all from one sample in a study of response to subunit inactivated influenza vaccine. TCRdb passed the RT-PCR reads through MiXCR, listing each CDR3 protein once. Altogether 700,000 to 800,000 distinct CDR3 sequences are present, roughly 20% being singletons, with the ten largest covering around 9.9%. Sequencing used PBMCs from blood, obtained 5 to 6 days after vaccination. The receptors originated from a man in his fifties or sixties who received an inactivated influenza vaccine. The CDR3 runs from the conserved cysteine through the conserved F or W. The order of the fields is clone size, D gene, V gene, J gene, CDR3 DNA, CDR3 protein. A D gene is named only where the DNA matches it firmly. Clone size is not always given. Where it is, it says once, few, many or a class for expanded clones.

abundance: -
d_gene: TRBD1
v_gene: TRBV3-1
j_gene: TRBJ2-5
CDR3nt: TGTGCCAGCAGCCCAGGGACAGGGAATTTTGAGACCCAGTACTTC
CDR3aa: CASSPGTGNFETQYF

abundance: few
d_gene: -
v_gene: TRBV27
j_gene: TRBJ1-4
CDR3nt: TGTGCCAGCAGACCGGTAAACGGAGGTGAAAAACTGTTTTTT
CDR3aa: CASRPVNGGEKLFF

abundance: many
d_gene: -
v_gene: TRBV5-5
j_gene: TRBJ2-2
CDR3nt: TGTGCCAGCAGCGGCAAGCTCGGGACATACACCGGGGAGCTGTTTTTT
CDR3aa: CASSGKLGTYTGELFF

abundance: few
d_gene: TRBD1
v_gene: TRBV20-1
j_gene: TRBJ1-1
CDR3nt: TGCAGTGCTAGCGGGACAGGGAACACTGAAGCTTTCTTT
CDR3aa: CSASGTGNTEAFF

abundance: -
d_gene: -
v_gene: TRBV6-5
j_gene: TRBJ2-1
CDR3nt: TGTGCCAGCAGTTACGGGGGCGATGAGCAGTTCTTC
CDR3aa: CASSYGGDEQFF

abundance: few
d_gene: TRBD2
v_gene: TRBV20-1
j_gene: TRBJ2-1
CDR3nt: TGCAGTGCTAGACAACGTGGGGGGGGACTCTACAATGAGCAGTTCTTC
CDR3aa: CSARQRGGGLYNEQFF

abundance: few
d_gene: TRBD1
v_gene: TRBV12-3/TRBV12-4
j_gene: TRBJ2-7
CDR3nt: TGTGCCAGCAGCCTAGACAGGGGGTTCTACGAGCAGTACTTC
CDR3aa: CASSLDRGFYEQYF

abundance: many
d_gene: -
v_gene: TRBV7-2
j_gene: TRBJ2-1
CDR3nt: TGTGCCAGCAGCTTAGCGATCGCCTACAATGAGCAGTTCTTC
CDR3aa: CASSLAIAYNEQFF

abundance: -
d_gene: TRBD2
v_gene: TRBV27
j_gene: TRBJ2-3
CDR3nt: TGTGCCAGCGGGGGACTAGCGGGGGGTCAGGGTACGCAGTATTTT
CDR3aa: CASGGLAGGQGTQYF

abundance: few
d_gene: -
v_gene: TRBV6-6
j_gene: TRBJ2-7
CDR3nt: TGTGCCAGCAGTTACGACAGATACGAGCAGTACTTC
CDR3aa: CASSYDRYEQYF

abundance: few
d_gene: TRBD1
v_gene: TRBV11-2
j_gene: TRBJ2-3
CDR3nt: TGTGCCAGCAGCTTAGATCGACAGGGACGCACAGATACGCAGTATTTT
CDR3aa: CASSLDRQGRTDTQYF

abundance: -
d_gene: -
v_gene: TRBV11-2
j_gene: TRBJ2-7
CDR3nt: TGTGCCAGCAGCTTAGATCCATCAGGGATGAGCGAGCAGTACTTC
CDR3aa: CASSLDPSGMSEQYF

abundance: many
d_gene: TRBD2
v_gene: TRBV20-1
j_gene: TRBJ2-1
CDR3nt: TGCAGTGCCAACCGACTAGCGGAGGGGGCTGAGCAGTTCTTC
CDR3aa: CSANRLAEGAEQFF

abundance: -
d_gene: -
v_gene: TRBV5-1
j_gene: TRBJ2-5
CDR3nt: TGCGCCAGCAGCCCTTCACAGGGCCCAGAGACCCAGTACTTC
CDR3aa: CASSPSQGPETQYF

abundance: few
d_gene: TRBD1
v_gene: TRBV5-6
j_gene: TRBJ1-1
CDR3nt: TGTGCCAGCAGCCTGATGGGACAGGGGTTGAACACTGAAGCTTTCTTT
CDR3aa: CASSLMGQGLNTEAFF

abundance: few
d_gene: -
v_gene: TRBV25-1
j_gene: TRBJ2-7
CDR3nt: TGTGCCAGCAGTAAAAGCGGGTTAACCTACGAGCAGTACTTC
CDR3aa: CASSKSGLTYEQYF

abundance: -
d_gene: -
v_gene: TRBV30
j_gene: TRBJ2-5
CDR3nt: TGTGCCTGGAGTGTCGGGGTGGAGACCCAGTACTTC
CDR3aa: CAWSVGVETQYF

abundance: few
d_gene: TRBD2
v_gene: TRBV27
j_gene: TRBJ2-7
CDR3nt: TGTGCCAGCAGCCTACTAGCGGCCAGCTCCTACGAGCAGTACTTC
CDR3aa: CASSLLAASSYEQYF

abundance: many
d_gene: -
v_gene: TRBV12-3/TRBV12-4
j_gene: TRBJ2-7
CDR3nt: TGTGCCAGCAGTTTAGCTGGTCTGGGGGGGCCCGAGCAGTACTTC
CDR3aa: CASSLAGLGGPEQYF

abundance: -
d_gene: TRBD1
v_gene: TRBV5-6
j_gene: TRBJ1-5
CDR3nt: TGTGCCAGCAGCCCAGGATACAGGGGTCAGCCCCAGCATTTT
CDR3aa: CASSPGYRGQPQHF

abundance: many
d_gene: -
v_gene: TRBV12-3/TRBV12-4
j_gene: TRBJ1-1
CDR3nt: TGTGCCAGCAGGACAGGGAACACTGAAGCTTTCTTT
CDR3aa: CASRTGNTEAFF

abundance: few
d_gene: TRBD2
v_gene: TRBV14
j_gene: TRBJ2-1
CDR3nt: TGTGCCAGCAGCGCAGGACTAGCGGGGACCAATGAGCAGTTCTTC
CDR3aa: CASSAGLAGTNEQFF

abundance: -
d_gene: TRBD1
v_gene: TRBV6-6
j_gene: TRBJ1-5
CDR3nt: TGTGCCAGCACCGGACAGGGCTTCATCGCCCAGCATTTT
CDR3aa: CASTGQGFIAQHF

abundance: -
d_gene: TRBD1
v_gene: TRBV5-8
j_gene: TRBJ2-4
CDR3nt: TGTGCCAGCAGCTTGGTTAGGGACAGTAAAAACATTCAGTACTTC
CDR3aa: CASSLVRDSKNIQYF

abundance: -
d_gene: -
v_gene: TRBV28
j_gene: TRBJ2-3
CDR3nt: TGTGCCAGCAGTTTACGCATCAGCACAGATACGCAGTATTTT
CDR3aa: CASSLRISTDTQYF

abundance: -
d_gene: TRBD2
v_gene: TRBV13
j_gene: TRBJ2-7
CDR3nt: TGTGCCAGCAGCTTATCCGACCTCCGCTCCGGCGGGAGCTACGAGCAGTACTTC
CDR3aa: CASSLSDLRSGGSYEQYF

abundance: -
d_gene: TRBD1
v_gene: TRBV12-3/TRBV12-4
j_gene: TRBJ1-6
CDR3nt: TGTGCCAGCAGAATAGACAGGGCAAAAGGTTCACCCCTCCACTTT
CDR3aa: CASRIDRAKGSPLHF

abundance: few
d_gene: TRBD2
v_gene: TRBV4-3
j_gene: TRBJ2-5
CDR3nt: TGCGCCAGCAGCCAAGGGGGACTAGCGGGAGTGATCGAGACCCAGTACTTC
CDR3aa: CASSQGGLAGVIETQYF

abundance: many
d_gene: TRBD2
v_gene: TRBV12-3/TRBV12-4
j_gene: TRBJ2-2
CDR3nt: TGTGCCAGCAGTAAACTAGCGGGCCCCGCTCGGACCGGGGAGCTGTTTTTT
CDR3aa: CASSKLAGPARTGELFF

abundance: many
d_gene: -
v_gene: TRBV6-2/TRBV6-3
j_gene: TRBJ2-3
CDR3nt: TGTGCCAGCAGTTACTCGGACACCGGCCGCACGCAGTATTTT
CDR3aa: CASSYSDTGRTQYF

abundance: few
d_gene: -
v_gene: TRBV5-1
j_gene: TRBJ1-1
CDR3nt: TGCGCCAGCAGCTTGAGTAGTCGGGGGGCTACTGAAGCTTTCTTT
CDR3aa: CASSLSSRGATEAFF

abundance: -
d_gene: -
v_gene: TRBV20-1
j_gene: TRBJ1-5
CDR3nt: TGCAGTGCTTATCGTTCAGGGGCGGCCAATCAGCCCCAGCATTTT
CDR3aa: CSAYRSGAANQPQHF

abundance: -
d_gene: -
v_gene: TRBV10-3
j_gene: TRBJ1-4
CDR3nt: TGTGCCATCGGTGGGACTCCTAATGAAAAACTGTTTTTT
CDR3aa: CAIGGTPNEKLFF

abundance: -
d_gene: -
v_gene: TRBV9
j_gene: TRBJ2-7
CDR3nt: TGTGCCAGCAGCGTAGAGTCAAGTTCCTACGGGCAGTACTTC
CDR3aa: CASSVESSSYGQYF

abundance: -
d_gene: TRBD1
v_gene: TRBV6-1
j_gene: TRBJ1-2
CDR3nt: TGTGCCAGCAGCCAGACAGGGGACGACTATGGCTACACCTTC
CDR3aa: CASSQTGDDYGYTF

abundance: -
d_gene: TRBD2
v_gene: TRBV20-1
j_gene: TRBJ2-3
CDR3nt: TGCAGTGCTAGGTCGGGGGGGGTCAGCGGTACGGATACGCAGTATTTT
CDR3aa: CSARSGGVSGTDTQYF

abundance: few
d_gene: TRBD2
v_gene: TRBV6-5
j_gene: TRBJ2-7
CDR3nt: TGTGCCAGCAGTTACTCAGGACTAGCGGGAGATAACGAGCAGTACTTC
CDR3aa: CASSYSGLAGDNEQYF

abundance: few
d_gene: TRBD1
v_gene: TRBV6-1
j_gene: TRBJ2-3
CDR3nt: TGTGCCAGCAGCCGGACAGGGGAAGGAAGCACAGATACGCAGTATTTT
CDR3aa: CASSRTGEGSTDTQYF

abundance: few
d_gene: TRBD1
v_gene: TRBV7-8
j_gene: TRBJ2-5
CDR3nt: TGTGCCAGCAGCTTAACTCCGGGACAGGGCCGACAAGAGACCCAGTACTTC
CDR3aa: CASSLTPGQGRQETQYF

abundance: -
d_gene: TRBD2
v_gene: TRBV6-5
j_gene: TRBJ2-7
CDR3nt: TGTGCCAGCAGTTACTTAACGAGCGGGGCGAGCTCCTACGAGCAGTACTTC
CDR3aa: CASSYLTSGASSYEQYF

abundance: few
d_gene: -
v_gene: TRBV6-2/TRBV6-3
j_gene: TRBJ2-2
CDR3nt: TGTGCCAGCAGTTACGGTCGGCACACCGGGGAGCTGTTTTTT
CDR3aa: CASSYGRHTGELFF

abundance: few
d_gene: -
v_gene: TRBV12-3/TRBV12-4
j_gene: TRBJ2-5
CDR3nt: TGTGCCAGCAGTTGGACACTAGGGGGGGAGACCCAGTACTTC
CDR3aa: CASSWTLGGETQYF